This T cell receptor (beta chain) was captured by sequencing in a study of T cells after yellow fever vaccination. Background on the study: Researchers used SMART-Seq v4 Ultra Low Input to prepare fractions that had low cell numbers.

Universal primer sites and UMIs were introduced during 5'RACE template-switching synthesis of TCR cDNA. TCRdb reanalysed the 5' RACE reads using MiXCR and keeps one entry per CDR3 protein. The data contain roughly 340,000 distinct CDR3 sequences, almost 4% of them singletons. With 2 bases clipped from V and 9 bases from J, the junction kept 10 bases outside the gene matches. The CDR3 is 16 amino acids. Germline values: CDR1 MNHEY, CDR2 SVGAGI. As concerns this clonotype: Antigen unknown.

Notes on the study in general: Post-booster repertoires again held most primary-vaccination clones (about 96% CD4, roughly 88% CD8).

The chain combines TRBV6-5 with TRBJ2-1; 10 nucleotides align to TRBD2. Sample: PBMCs, taken 5 days after the yellow fever booster vaccination. The clonotype was recovered from a man aged 18-30 years who received the YFV17D yellow fever vaccine. CDR3 DNA: TGTGCCAGCAGTTACCCGGGCGCTAGCGGGGGCGGTGAGCAGTTCTTC. Translated, it gives CASSYPGASGGGEQFF.